These 28 T cell receptor beta chains came from one sample sequenced in a study of early T cells in non-severe SARS-CoV-2 infection. One entry per CDR3 protein results from TCRdb running MiXCR on the 5' RACE reads. The table shows 45,000 to 60,000 distinct CDR3 sequences, with over 9.5% occurring only once. The sequenced material came from whole blood. These receptor sequences come from an adult who was a healthcare worker with PCR-confirmed SARS-CoV-2 infection or an uninfected control (not recorded which).

This clonotype was recorded many times. The chain joins TRBV29-1 to TRBJ2-1; 10 bases align to TRBD2. The J segment lost 9 bases and the V segment lost 6 bases, leaving 8 bases of the junction unmatched. Germline CDR1 SQVTM, CDR2 ANQGSEA. The CDR3 is 13 amino acids. The CDR3, as DNA: TGCAGCGTCACTTTAGCGGGGGGCCGTGAGCAGTTCTTC. Encoded protein: CSVTLAGGREQFF.

Many counts were recorded for this clonotype. V usage is TRBV12-5 and J usage is TRBJ1-1; tentatively, D is TRBD1 (5 bases). The germline V gene encodes CDR1 LGHNT and CDR2 FRNRAP. The CDR3 length is 12 residues. Trimming removed 3 bases from V and 11 bases from J, with 13 bases in between. For the CDR3, the DNA is TGTGCTAGTGGTTTCCCGAGGGGCAAGGCTTTCTTT. This encodes CASGFPRGKAFF. Full variable domain (outside the CDR3, taken from reference TRBV12-5 and TRBJ1-1): DARVTQTPRHKVTEMGQEVTMRCQPILGHNTVFWYRQTMMQGLELLAYFRNRAPLDDSGMPKDRFSAEMPDATLATLKIQPSEPRDSAVYFCASGFPRGKAFFGQGTRLTVV.

The sample holds many counts of this clonotype. This sequence joins TRBV9 and TRBJ2-1; 8 positions agree with TRBD2. The germline V gene has CDR1 SGDLS and CDR2 YYNGEE. V lost 3 bases to trimming and J lost 6 bases; unmatched junction nucleotides: 11. The CDR3 length is 16 residues. In DNA form, the CDR3 reads TGTGCCAGCAGCGCGATAGCGGGACGGGGTCCCAATGAGCAGTTCTTC. Translation gives CASSAIAGRGPNEQFF.

This clonotype was counted at least ten times. The genes are TRBV2 and TRBJ1-1, with D unclear. V dropped 8 bases and J dropped 1 base, with 11 bases sitting between them. Germline CDR1 SNHLY, CDR2 FYNNEI. The CDR3 spans 13 residues. The CDR3 DNA is TGTGCCAGCGAGGTCCGGGGGAACACTGAAGCTTTCTTT. Protein: CASEVRGNTEAFF.

This chain links TRBV19 with TRBJ2-1; D unresolved. The CDR3 consists of 15 residues. V lost 5 bases, J lost 2 bases, and 13 bases lay in between. Germline V gives CDR1 LNHDA, CDR2 SQIVND (reference sequence). This chain's CDR3 is CASSPLPVAYNEQFF. As DNA, the CDR3 is TGTGCCAGTAGTCCCCTTCCGGTAGCCTACAATGAGCAGTTCTTC.

This clonotype showed up just a few times. The gene calls are TRBV7-9 and TRBJ2-1; 9 bases are a match to TRBD2. Germline assignment: CDR1 SEHNR and CDR2 FQNEAQ (reference sequence). The CDR3 is made up of 13 amino acids. The V gene end was trimmed by 5 bases and the J gene end by 13 bases; junction bases not matched to a gene: 9. The CDR3 reads CASSRINSGSQFF. As DNA, the CDR3 is TGTGCCAGCAGCCGAATAAATAGCGGGAGTCAGTTCTTC.

In this sample, this clonotype turned up many times. This chain uses TRBV20-1 with TRBJ1-4; 7 positions agree with TRBD1. With 4 bases clipped from V and 8 bases from J, the junction kept 10 bases outside the gene matches. The germline CDR1 and CDR2 sequences are DFQATT and SNEGSKA (reference sequence). The CDR3 length is 14 residues. Written as DNA, the CDR3 is TGCAGTGCTACCTCCGGGACAGCCTTAGAAAAACTGTTTTTT. Its translation is CSATSGTALEKLFF.

This clonotype was recorded at least ten times. The chain has TRBV7-2 and TRBJ2-5; TRBD2 matches at 8 bases. This CDR3 has 14 amino acids. Germline CDR1 is SGHTA and CDR2 is FQGNSA. With 5 bases clipped from V and 4 bases from J, the junction kept 6 bases outside the gene matches. This chain's CDR3 is CASSPNRGGETQYF. Here the CDR3 DNA reads TGTGCCAGCAGCCCAAATCGGGGGGGAGAGACCCAGTACTTC.

This clonotype was detected ten times or more. The chain combines TRBV7-9 with TRBJ2-1; 8 positions agree with TRBD2. Germline V gene sequence: CDR1 SEHNR, CDR2 FQNEAQ (reference sequence). V lost 10 bases and J lost 1; bases outside the gene matches: 3. The CDR3 extends over 13 amino acids. The chain's CDR3 is CANGGASYNEQFF. The CDR3 DNA reads TGTGCCAACGGGGGGGCGTCCTACAATGAGCAGTTCTTC.

The V and J genes are TRBV12-3 or TRBV12-4 and TRBJ2-7, with D possibly matching TRBD1 (6 bases). CDR3 length: 14 residues. V lost 8 bases, J lost 2 bases, and 16 bases lay in between. Here the CDR3 DNA reads TGTGCCAGCCTCCCGCAGGGGATGACCTACGAGCAGTACTTC. It is translated as CASLPQGMTYEQYF.

This chain links TRBV20-1 with TRBJ2-2, with 8 bases that match TRBD2. The V gene's germline CDR1 is DFQATT and CDR2 SNEGSKA (reference sequence). Trimming took 5 bases from V and 3 from J; bases not matched to a gene: 8. CDR3 length equals 15 residues. The DNA of the CDR3 is TGCAGTGCTGGCATGAGCGGGAGAGACACCGGGGAGCTGTTTTTT. Its translation is CSAGMSGRDTGELFF.

This clonotype was recorded many times. The chain joins TRBV6-5 to TRBJ2-6, with 7 bases aligning to TRBD1. J gave up 4 bases and V 6 bases, and 18 bases lay outside the gene matches. The CDR3 sequence is 19 residues long. CDR1 is MNHEY, CDR2 SVGAGI, per germline. CDR3: CASSRGVGTADVGANVLTF. The CDR3 DNA sequence: TGTGCCAGCAGCAGAGGAGTTGGGACAGCGGACGTCGGGGCCAACGTCCTGACTTTC.

This clonotype was detected only a few times. This chain uses TRBV27 with TRBJ2-7; TRBD1 is a possible D gene (6 bases). The CDR3 consists of 13 residues. Germline V lookup: CDR1 MNHEY, CDR2 SMNVEV (reference sequence). Deletions cut 2 bases from V and 5 bases from J, with 10 bases between. The CDR3 nucleotides read TGTGCCAGCAGTTTAATCGCAGGGGACGAGCAGTACTTC. Protein: CASSLIAGDEQYF.

In this sample, this clonotype turned up many times. J is TRBJ2-1 and V is TRBV12-3 or TRBV12-4, with TRBD2 matching 10 bases. V lost 5 bases to trimming and J lost 4 bases; unmatched junction nucleotides: 5. CDR3 size: 15 residues. The CDR3 DNA is TGTGCCAGCAGTCCCGGGACTAGCGCTTACAATGAGCAGTTCTTC. Its translation is CASSPGTSAYNEQFF.

The chain recombines TRBV5-1 with TRBJ2-7, with TRBD2 identical over 15 bases. The V gene's germline CDR1 is SGHRS and CDR2 YFSETQ. J was trimmed by 2 bases and V by 3 bases; bases with no gene match: 12. The CDR3 sequence is 19 residues long. CDR3 nucleotides: TGCGCCAGCAGCTCCTATGGGACTAGCGGGGGGACTCGAGCCTACGAGCAGTACTTC. This encodes CASSSYGTSGGTRAYEQYF. The full variable domain, its missing parts supplied by reference TRBV5-1 and TRBJ2-7, is KAGVTQTPRYLIKTRGQQVTLSCSPISGHRSVSWYQQTPGQGLQFLFEYFSETQRNKGNFPGRFSGRQFSNSRSEMNVSTLELGDSALYLCASSSYGTSGGTRAYEQYFGPGTRLTVT.

By proportion, this clonotype is medium-sized. The V gene is TRBV7-2, the J gene TRBJ2-3; D not certain. Germline CDR1 is SGHTA and CDR2 is FQGNSA. Trimming left V 1 base short and J 0 bases short, with 5 bases between. The CDR3 has 14 amino acids. CDR3 region: CASSLVVSTDTQYF. DNA of the CDR3: TGTGCCAGCAGCTTAGTGGTCAGCACAGATACGCAGTATTTT. Full variable domain (remainder filled in from reference TRBV7-2 and TRBJ2-3): GAGVSQSPSNKVTEKGKDVELRCDPISGHTALYWYRQSLGQGLEFLIYFQGNSAPDKSGLPSDRFSAERTGGSVSTLTIQRTQQEDSAVYLCASSLVVSTDTQYFGPGTRLTVL.

The chain uses TRBV13 and TRBJ2-3; D ambiguous. The germline V and J ends were trimmed by 4 bases and 5 bases, with 10 bases remaining between them. The CDR3 extends over 13 amino acids. Per germline, CDR1 PRHDT and CDR2 FYEKMQ (reference sequence). DNA for the CDR3: TGTGCCAGCAGCTCGACACCAGAAGATACGCAGTATTTT. As protein: CASSSTPEDTQYF.

This clonotype was counted many times. The chain couples TRBV9 to TRBJ1-2; no reliable D call. V lost 5 bases, J lost 6 bases, and 20 bases lay in between. The CDR3 extends over 15 amino acids. The germline V gene has CDR1 SGDLS and CDR2 YYNGEE. CDR3 DNA sequence: TGTGCCAGCAGAGACGGACGGACCGCTACCGATGGCTACACCTTC. Amino acids: CASRDGRTATDGYTF. Variable domain in full (rest from reference TRBV9 and TRBJ1-2): DSGVTQTPKHLITATGQRVTLRCSPRSGDLSVYWYQQSLDQGLQFLIQYYNGEERAKGNILERFSAQQFPDLHSELNLSSLELGDSALYFCASRDGRTATDGYTFGSGTRLTVV.

This chain links TRBV29-1 with TRBJ2-1; 12 nucleotides agree with TRBD1. In germline, CDR1 is SQVTM, CDR2 ANQGSEA. This CDR3 is 11 amino acids long. J lost 11 bases, V lost 6 bases, and 2 bases had no gene match. As DNA, the CDR3 is TGCAGCGTGGGGACAGGGGGCAAGCAGTTCTTC. Its protein is CSVGTGGKQFF.

The chain is built from TRBV7-9 and TRBJ2-7, with no clear D. CDR1 is SEHNR and CDR2 is FQNEAQ in the germline V gene (reference sequence). Trimming shortened V by 2 bases and J by 6 bases, and 11 bases separated the two germline ends. The CDR3 is 13 residues long. CDR3 region: CASSLFGSPEQYF. CDR3 coding DNA: TGTGCCAGCAGCTTATTCGGTAGTCCCGAGCAGTACTTC.

This clonotype has just a few counts. This chain connects TRBV3-1 to TRBJ2-7; D is uncertain. Trimming stripped 3 bases from V and 0 bases from J, with 9 bases between. Germline CDR1 is LGHDT and CDR2 is YNNKEL (reference sequence). This CDR3 spans 14 amino acids. CDR3 sequence reads: CASSQGPHSYEQYF. CDR3 nucleotide sequence: TGTGCCAGCAGCCAGGGCCCGCACTCCTACGAGCAGTACTTC.

This clonotype was detected many times. V is TRBV5-6 and J is TRBJ1-2, with D uncertain. The germline gives CDR1 SGHDT, CDR2 YYEEEE. This CDR3 is 13 amino acids long. Trimming removed 4 bases at V and 3 bases at J, with 10 bases between. The CDR3 region has the DNA TGTGCCAGCAGCCAAGGACGTTACTATGGCTACACCTTC. Its protein product is CASSQGRYYGYTF.

J is TRBJ2-1 and V is TRBV12-3 or TRBV12-4, with 7 bases fitting TRBD2. The CDR3 is 16 amino acids. Losses at the gene ends were 6 bases for V and 0 bases for J; bases not matched to a gene: 8. The CDR3 loop is CASSHSGFFSYNEQFF. DNA of the CDR3: TGTGCCAGCAGCCATAGCGGGTTTTTCTCCTACAATGAGCAGTTCTTC.

This clonotype was detected ten times or more. This chain connects TRBV4-2 to TRBJ1-2, with D perhaps matching TRBD1 (6 bases). The ends were cut back, 0 bases at V and 8 bases at J, with 19 bases in the middle. Germline V gene sequence: CDR1 LGHNA, CDR2 YNFKEQ. The CDR3 contains 16 residues. The DNA for the CDR3 is TGTGCCAGCAGCCAAGATAATTCCAGGGGATCAAAAGGCTACACCTTC. It is translated as CASSQDNSRGSKGYTF.

The sample holds many counts of this clonotype. This rearrangement joins TRBV15 to TRBJ1-1, with unresolved D. In germline, CDR1 is LNHNV, CDR2 YYDKDF (reference sequence). V was shortened by 5 bases and J by 6 bases, with 19 bases between the two germline ends. The CDR3 is made up of 15 amino acids. As DNA, the CDR3 is TGTGCCACCAGCTCAAACCGGGCCTGGGAACCTGAAGCTTTCTTT. Encoded protein: CATSSNRAWEPEAFF. Drawing the rest from reference TRBV15 and TRBJ1-1, the complete variable domain is DAMVIQNPRYQVTQFGKPVTLSCSQTLNHNVMYWYQQKSSQAPKLLFHYYDKDFNNEADTPDNFQSRRPNTSFCFLDIRSPGLGDTAMYLCATSSNRAWEPEAFFGQGTRLTVV.

This clonotype was detected ten times or more. The chain couples TRBV5-4 to TRBJ1-2; D possibly corresponds to TRBD1 (5 bases). This CDR3 comprises 16 residues. Germline CDR1 SGHNT, CDR2 YYREEE (reference sequence). Trimming removed 6 bases at V and 0 bases at J, with 18 bases between. This CDR3 is CASNGRGGGSNYGYTF. Here the CDR3 DNA reads TGTGCCAGCAATGGGAGGGGTGGCGGATCTAACTATGGCTACACCTTC.

This clonotype occurred many times. The chain's CDR3 is CSVDSKLGNEQFF. The CDR3 DNA reads as TGCAGCGTTGACTCGAAGTTGGGGAATGAGCAGTTCTTC. The rearrangement joins TRBV29-1 to TRBJ2-1; no clear D gene. With 3 bases removed from V and 7 bases from J, the gap between germline ends came to 13 bases. The CDR3 is made up of 13 amino acids. CDR1 SQVTM and CDR2 ANQGSEA come from the germline V gene.

This clonotype was recorded at least ten times. Compared with germline, one end of the junction differs, possibly owing to a read error. The J gene is TRBJ2-3, the V gene TRBV19; possible D gene TRBD2, 6 bases. The CDR3 sequence is 14 residues long. The germline gives CDR1 LNHDA, CDR2 SQIVND (reference sequence). The CDR3 reads CASMRAGSTNTQYF. CDR3 nucleotide sequence: TGTGCCAGTATGAGGGCGGGATCCACAAATACGCAGTATTTT.